The 29 T cell receptor beta chains below come from one sample, sequenced in a study of T cell responses to AZD1222 COVID-19 vaccine. Profiling relied on immunoSEQ multiplex PCR, and the TCRdb table lists in-frame clones only, not all of them. The table includes some 100,000 clones, roughly 90% detected once. This sample comprised peripheral blood, obtained on day 0 of AZD1222 vaccination. The receptors shown here come from an adult in good health.

The chain links TRBV30 to TRBJ1-3; D remains unclear. V lost 3 bases and J lost 4, with 4 bases in between. Looked up from germline, CDR1 is GTSNPN and CDR2 is SVGIG (reference sequence). The CDR3 runs to 11 residues. The CDR3 region is CAWRYGNTIYF. The CDR3 DNA sequence: TGTGCCTGGAGGTACGGAAACACCATATATTTT.

This chain connects TRBV4-1 to TRBJ2-7; the D is unclear. Germline lookup yields CDR1 MGHRA and CDR2 YSYEKL. The CDR3 is 15 amino acids. The V gene lost 0 bases and the J gene lost 6 bases, with 15 bases spanning the gap. CDR3 in DNA: TGCGCCAGCAGCCAAGACTTACTGGGGATAGGCGAGCAGTACTTC. Its protein is CASSQDLLGIGEQYF.

The rearrangement joins TRBV5-4 to TRBJ2-1, with 14 positions matching TRBD2. The CDR3 has 17 residues. With 3 bases clipped from V and 1 base from J, the junction kept 3 bases outside the gene matches. The germline gives CDR1 SGHNT, CDR2 YYREEE (reference sequence). The CDR3 coding sequence is TGTGCCAGCAGCTCATGGACTAGCGGGAGGTCCTACAATGAGCAGTTCTTC. It yields the protein CASSSWTSGRSYNEQFF.

The chain recombines TRBV9 with TRBJ2-3; perhaps TRBD2 as D (6 bases). The CDR3 sequence is 12 residues long. Germline V CDR1 and CDR2: SGDLS, YYNGEE. The V end was cut by 1 base, the J end by 8 bases, with 8 bases between. The CDR3 nucleotides read TGTGCCAGCAGCGTAATCGGGGGTACGCAGTATTTT. It specifies CASSVIGGTQYF.

The chain has TRBV2 and TRBJ2-7, with D perhaps matching TRBD1 (6 bases). V was trimmed by 5 bases and J by 3 bases, leaving 14 bases between them. Germline V CDR1 and CDR2: SNHLY, FYNNEI. This CDR3 spans 14 amino acids. This CDR3 reads CASSSGTPSYEQYF. CDR3 nucleotide sequence: TGTGCCAGCAGTTCCGGGACACCTAGCTACGAGCAGTACTTC.

The rearrangement joins TRBV28 to TRBJ2-7, with no clear D. The CDR3 is made up of 14 amino acids. Trimming took off 1 base at V and 6 bases at J, with 13 bases between the two ends. Germline V gene sequence: CDR1 MDHEN, CDR2 SYDVKM. DNA for the CDR3: TGTGCCAGCAGTTTATCCCCCTCAAGTTCCGAGCAGTACTTC. Translating it yields CASSLSPSSSEQYF.

This clone occurred a few times. The chain employs TRBV2 and TRBJ2-3; 12 nucleotides match TRBD2. In germline, CDR1 is SNHLY, CDR2 FYNNEI. The CDR3 contains 15 residues. Trimming at V came to 6 bases and at J to 3 bases, leaving 4 bases not matched to a gene. Here the CDR3 reads CASRPGLAGTDTQYF. In DNA form, the CDR3 reads TGTGCCAGCAGACCTGGACTAGCGGGGACAGATACGCAGTATTTT.

This clone was seen a few times. The chain recombines TRBV7-9 with TRBJ2-3; D gene ambiguous. V was clipped by 1 base and J by 7 bases, with 12 bases between them. From germline, CDR1 is SEHNR and CDR2 FQNEAQ (reference sequence). CDR3 size: 14 residues. The CDR3 bases are TGTGCCAGCAGCTTAGTCCTCGCTGACAATACGCAGTATTTT. Translated, it gives CASSLVLADNTQYF.

This clone was found once. The V gene is TRBV7-2, the J gene TRBJ2-7; 8 positions agree with TRBD2. The trim removed 5 bases at V and 5 bases at J, leaving 5 bases unmatched. Germline CDR1 and CDR2: SGHTA and FQGNSA. This CDR3 spans 13 amino acids. The CDR3 region is CASSPGGADEQYF. CDR3 in DNA: TGTGCCAGCAGCCCCGGGGGGGCCGACGAGCAGTACTTC.

The chain combines TRBV4-1 with TRBJ2-4, with 8 bases aligning to TRBD2. V lost 4 bases, J lost 0 bases, and 14 bases stayed unmatched. Per the germline V gene, CDR1 is MGHRA and CDR2 is YSYEKL. The length of the CDR3 is 19 residues. CDR3 sequence: CASSPSSGASGLAKNIQYF. The CDR3 bases are TGCGCCAGCAGCCCATCCTCAGGGGCTAGCGGGCTAGCCAAAAACATTCAGTACTTC.

The V and J genes are TRBV9 and TRBJ2-1; 10 positions agree with TRBD2. The germline V gene has CDR1 SGDLS and CDR2 YYNGEE. The CDR3 is 14 amino acids. V gave up 6 bases and J gave up 3 bases; unmatched junction bases: 3. The CDR3 region is CASTSGGVYNEQFF. The DNA of the CDR3 is TGTGCCAGCACGAGCGGGGGGGTCTACAATGAGCAGTTCTTC.

V gene TRBV2 combines with J gene TRBJ2-3, with D perhaps matching TRBD2 (6 bases). This CDR3 has 14 residues. V gave up 8 bases and J gave up 0 bases, with 12 bases separating them. Germline CDR1 reads SNHLY; CDR2 reads FYNNEI. The chain's CDR3 is CASSSVTSTDTQYF. The CDR3 DNA sequence: TGTGCCAGCTCTAGCGTGACTAGCACAGATACGCAGTATTTT.

This clone was found once. The V gene is TRBV20-1, the J gene TRBJ2-7, with TRBD1 as a possible D gene (6 bases). Germline values: CDR1 DFQATT, CDR2 SNEGSKA (reference sequence). V was pared by 3 bases and J by 4 bases, with 13 bases between. The CDR3 sequence is 13 residues long. For the CDR3, the DNA is TGCAGTGCTAGTCCAGGTCAGGGGTACGAGCAGTACTTC. As protein: CSASPGQGYEQYF.

The genes are TRBV6-5 and TRBJ1-3; D gene unclear. The CDR3 spans 14 residues. The ends were cut back, 5 bases at V and 0 bases at J, with 8 bases in the middle. Germline assignment: CDR1 MNHEY and CDR2 SVGAGI. CDR3 sequence reads: CASSHPDSGNTIYF. CDR3 nucleotide sequence: TGTGCCAGCAGTCATCCGGACTCTGGAAACACCATATATTTT.

The J gene is TRBJ2-3, the V gene TRBV5-1; TRBD2 agrees at 12 bases. The CDR3 is 16 amino acids. The germline V gene has CDR1 SGHRS and CDR2 YFSETQ. V was clipped by 3 bases and J by 0 bases; unmatched bases: 2. The CDR3 DNA reads TGCGCCAGCAGCTACGGGACTAGCGGGAGCACAGATACGCAGTATTTT. Protein product: CASSYGTSGSTDTQYF.

V is TRBV30 and J is TRBJ2-7, with D perhaps matching TRBD1 or TRBD2 (5 bases each). Germline lookup yields CDR1 GTSNPN and CDR2 SVGIG (reference sequence). The CDR3 extends over 13 amino acids. V was clipped by 3 bases and J by 1 base, with 10 bases between them. The CDR3 DNA reads TGTGCCTGGAGGTGGGGGAGTTCCTACGAGCAGTACTTC. Protein product: CAWRWGSSYEQYF.

J is TRBJ1-2 and V is TRBV29-1, with no clear D. Trimming left V 0 bases short and J 8 bases short, with 13 bases between. CDR3 length: 13 amino acids. The germline CDR1 and CDR2 sequences are SQVTM and ANQGSEA. As DNA, the CDR3 is TGCAGCGTTGAAGAAATGGGTTCGAAAGGCTACACCTTC. It specifies CSVEEMGSKGYTF.

V is TRBV4-1 and J is TRBJ2-3; TRBD2 agrees at 9 bases. The V segment lost 1 base and the J segment 4 bases; nucleotides outside the gene matches: 6. CDR1 and CDR2 (germline): MGHRA, YSYEKL. The CDR3 contains 16 residues. The CDR3 bases are TGCGCCAGCAGCCAAGTAGCGGGAGTGAGGTCAGATACGCAGTATTTT. It translates to CASSQVAGVRSDTQYF.

This chain links TRBV3-1 (or the pseudogene TRBV3-2) with TRBJ1-3; D is undetermined. Germline-derived CDR1 and CDR2 are LGHDT and YNNKEL (reference sequence). The V end lost 4 bases, the J end lost 8 bases, and 18 bases lay between the germline ends. There are 15 residues in the CDR3. The chain's CDR3 is CASSLRPDPEDTIYF. In DNA form, the CDR3 reads TGTGCCAGCAGCCTCCGACCCGACCCAGAGGACACCATATATTTT.

The V and J genes are TRBV28 and TRBJ2-3; 8 bases fit TRBD2. The CDR3 has 17 amino acids. V was pared by 4 bases and J by 5 bases, with 14 bases of the junction left unmatched. Germline CDR1 MDHEN, CDR2 SYDVKM. DNA of the CDR3: TGTGCCAGCAGTTCCCACCCTTCACGGGGGGGCAAAGATACGCAGTATTTT. Translated, it gives CASSSHPSRGGKDTQYF.

This chain links TRBV5-5 with TRBJ2-1; no firm D call. Germline CDR1 reads SGHKS; CDR2 reads YYEKEE (reference sequence). CDR3 length: 12 amino acids. Deletions cut 3 bases from V and 3 bases from J, with 4 bases between. CDR3 amino acids: CASSSDYNEQFF. CDR3 in DNA: TGTGCCAGCAGCTCTGACTACAATGAGCAGTTCTTC. Variable domain in full (rest from reference TRBV5-5 and TRBJ2-1): DAGVTQSPTHLIKTRGQQVTLRCSPISGHKSVSWYQQVLGQGPQFIFQYYEKEERGRGNFPDRFSARQFPNYSSELNVNALLLGDSALYLCASSSDYNEQFFGPGTRLTVL.

The chain joins TRBV11-2 to TRBJ1-1; D gene ambiguous. CDR3 length: 15 residues. Germline loops: CDR1 SGHAT, CDR2 FQNNGV. Trimming took off 0 bases at V and 0 bases at J, with 8 bases between the two ends. CDR3 amino acids: CASSLEAAVNTEAFF. CDR3 nucleotide sequence: TGTGCCAGCAGCTTAGAGGCGGCAGTGAACACTGAAGCTTTCTTT.

The chain links TRBV15 to TRBJ2-1, with 10 bases matching TRBD2. Germline CDR1 and CDR2: LNHNV and YYDKDF (reference sequence). Germline trimming cut 3 bases from V and 7 bases from J; bases unmatched to any gene: 9. The CDR3 loop spans 16 amino acids. The CDR3 protein is CATSSEAGGPWNEQFF. In DNA, the CDR3 is TGTGCCACCAGCAGTGAAGCGGGGGGGCCTTGGAATGAGCAGTTCTTC.

This rearrangement joins TRBV5-4 to TRBJ2-7, with 8 bases aligning to TRBD2. Germline loops: CDR1 SGHNT, CDR2 YYREEE (reference sequence). This CDR3 is 15 amino acids long. J gave up 2 bases and V 0 bases, and 4 bases lay outside the gene matches. The CDR3 here is CASSLELAETYEQYF. The CDR3 nucleotides are TGTGCCAGCAGCTTGGAACTAGCGGAAACCTACGAGCAGTACTTC.

The V call is TRBV4-2, the J call TRBJ1-3; D is unclear. The CDR3 length is 15 residues. Trimming shortened V by 0 bases and J by 0 bases, and 6 bases separated the two germline ends. Germline CDR1 reads LGHNA; CDR2 reads YNFKEQ. CDR3 coding DNA: TGTGCCAGCAGCCAAGATGGGGTCTCTGGAAACACCATATATTTT. As protein: CASSQDGVSGNTIYF.

The chain employs TRBV2 and TRBJ2-7; D unresolved. The CDR3 loop spans 13 amino acids. V lost 7 bases to trimming and J lost 0 bases, with 10 bases between them. Germline-derived CDR1 and CDR2 are SNHLY and FYNNEI. The CDR3 region has the DNA TGTGCCAGCAATCGACGGATCTCCTACGAGCAGTACTTC. It translates to CASNRRISYEQYF. The whole variable domain, remainder taken from reference TRBV2 and TRBJ2-7, is EPEVTQTPSHQVTQMGQEVILRCVPISNHLYFYWYRQILGQKVEFLVSFYNNEISEKSEIFDDQFSVERPDGSNFTLKIRSTKLEDSAMYFCASNRRISYEQYFGPGTRLTVT.

The V gene is TRBV19, the J gene TRBJ1-5, with D perhaps matching TRBD1 (5 bases). The germline V gene has CDR1 LNHDA and CDR2 SQIVND (reference sequence). V was cut by 10 bases and J by 1 base, with 11 bases left in between. This CDR3 comprises 13 residues. Here the CDR3 reads CATAWDSNQPQHF. The CDR3 DNA is TGTGCCACCGCCTGGGACAGCAATCAGCCCCAGCATTTT.

The chain links TRBV5-1 to TRBJ1-2, with 8 positions matching TRBD1. The CDR3 spans 14 residues. Germline V gene lookup returns CDR1 SGHRS and CDR2 YFSETQ. The ends lost 0 bases at V and 6 bases at J; junction bases unmatched: 4. The CDR3: CASSLDRGLDGYTF. The CDR3 nucleotides read TGCGCCAGCAGCTTGGACAGGGGGTTGGATGGCTACACCTTC.

This clone was found a few times. CDR3 DNA sequence: TGTGCCAGCAGCGTAGTTGATGGTCAGCCCCAGCATTTT. Its protein product is CASSVVDGQPQHF. The chain has TRBV3-1 (or the pseudogene TRBV3-2) and TRBJ1-5; D call uncertain. CDR3 length equals 13 residues. V dropped 5 bases and J dropped 6 bases, with 11 bases sitting between them. Germline CDR1 is LGHDT and CDR2 is YNNKEL (reference sequence).